These 4 T cell receptor beta chains share one sample of origin, sequenced in a study of shared clonotypes between healthy human individuals. TCRdb keeps only in-frame clones here, not all; method: immunoSEQ multiplex PCR. Here the sample spans 200,000 to 250,000 clones, about 69% being singletons. What was sequenced was memory CD4+ T cells sorted from blood. Described subset: CD45RA-negative fraction. These receptors came from a man younger than 45 in good health.

The chain has TRBV7-9 and TRBJ2-5; no definite D call. Deletions cut 5 bases from V and 3 bases from J, with 13 bases between. The germline gives CDR1 SEHNR, CDR2 FQNEAQ (reference sequence). The CDR3 runs 14 residues. The CDR3 loop is CASSPGEIEETQYF. Written as DNA, the CDR3 is TGTGCCAGCAGCCCCGGTGAAATCGAAGAGACCCAGTACTTC.

V and J are TRBV6-5 and TRBJ1-5; D uncertain. The CDR3 is made up of 15 amino acids. The V end was cut by 4 bases, the J end by 4 bases, with 14 bases between. Looked up from germline, CDR1 is MNHEY and CDR2 is SVGAGI. In nucleotides, the CDR3 is TGTGCCAGCAGTTCCCCGCGGCAGCCGAATCAGCCCCAGCATTTT. This encodes CASSSPRQPNQPQHF.

The gene calls are TRBV10-2 and TRBJ1-4; D gene ambiguous. V was trimmed by 7 bases and J by 13 bases, leaving 19 bases between them. The CDR3 spans 13 residues. Germline CDR1 is WSHSY and CDR2 is SAAADI. CDR3 sequence reads: CASNRADQAGLFF. In nucleotides, the CDR3 is TGCGCCAGCAATCGGGCAGACCAGGCGGGACTGTTTTTT.

This clone was counted many times. The chain joins TRBV6-4 to TRBJ2-1; 7 bases are shared with TRBD1. Trimming removed 3 bases from V and 7 bases from J; junction bases left unmatched: 3. This CDR3 is 13 amino acids long. Germline lookup yields CDR1 MRHNA and CDR2 SNTAGT. CDR3 loop: CASSEEDRNEQFF. The CDR3 DNA is TGTGCCAGCAGTGAAGAGGACAGGAATGAGCAGTTCTTC.